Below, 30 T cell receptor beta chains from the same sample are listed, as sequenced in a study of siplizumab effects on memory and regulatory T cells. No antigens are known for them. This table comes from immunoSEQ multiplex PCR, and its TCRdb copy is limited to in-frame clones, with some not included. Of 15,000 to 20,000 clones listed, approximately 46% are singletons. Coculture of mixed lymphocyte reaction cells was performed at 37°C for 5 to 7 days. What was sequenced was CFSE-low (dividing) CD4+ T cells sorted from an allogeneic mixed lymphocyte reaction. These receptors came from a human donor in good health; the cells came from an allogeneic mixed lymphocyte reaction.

Written as DNA, the CDR3 is TGTGCCAGCAGCCCTGAAAGGGCAGACCCCCAGCATTTT. Protein product: CASSPERADPQHF. J is TRBJ1-5 and V is TRBV5-6; no clear D gene. The CDR3 has 13 residues. Germline V gene lookup returns CDR1 SGHDT and CDR2 YYEEEE. Trimming stripped 4 bases from V and 10 bases from J, with 15 bases between.

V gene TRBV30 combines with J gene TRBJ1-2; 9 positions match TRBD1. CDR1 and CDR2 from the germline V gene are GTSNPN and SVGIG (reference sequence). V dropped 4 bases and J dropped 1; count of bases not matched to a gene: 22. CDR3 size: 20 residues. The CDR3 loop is CAWNLGQGPNFQADNYGYTF. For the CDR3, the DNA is TGTGCCTGGAATCTAGGACAGGGGCCAAACTTTCAGGCCGATAACTATGGCTACACCTTC.

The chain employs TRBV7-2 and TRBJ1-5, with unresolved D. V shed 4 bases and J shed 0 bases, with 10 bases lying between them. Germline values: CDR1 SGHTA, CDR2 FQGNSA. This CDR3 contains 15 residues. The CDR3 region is CASSSYLDSNQPQHF. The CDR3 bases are TGTGCCAGCAGCTCGTACTTGGATAGCAATCAGCCCCAGCATTTT.

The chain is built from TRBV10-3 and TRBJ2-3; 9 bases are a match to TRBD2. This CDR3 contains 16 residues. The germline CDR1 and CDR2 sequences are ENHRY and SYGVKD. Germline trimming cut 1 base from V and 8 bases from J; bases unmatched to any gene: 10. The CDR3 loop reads CAISEWASGVGGTQYF. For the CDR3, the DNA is TGTGCCATCAGTGAGTGGGCTAGCGGGGTCGGGGGTACGCAGTATTTT.

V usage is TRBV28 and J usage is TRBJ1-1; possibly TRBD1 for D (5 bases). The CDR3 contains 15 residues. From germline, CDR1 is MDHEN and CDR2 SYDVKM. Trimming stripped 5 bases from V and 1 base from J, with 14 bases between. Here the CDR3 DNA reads TGTGCCAGCAGTCTCCTGGTCAGGGAGAACACTGAAGCTTTCTTT. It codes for CASSLLVRENTEAFF.

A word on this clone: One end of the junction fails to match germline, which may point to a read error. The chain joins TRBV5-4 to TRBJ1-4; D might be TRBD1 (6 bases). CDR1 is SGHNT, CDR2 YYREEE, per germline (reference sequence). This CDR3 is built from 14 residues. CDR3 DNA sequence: TGCGCCAGCAGCCCCGGGGGCCTAATAGAAAAACTGTTTTTT. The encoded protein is CASSPGGLIEKLFF.

CDR3: CASPGGAWGTEAFF. The CDR3 coding sequence is TGTGCCAGTCCCGGGGGGGCCTGGGGCACTGAAGCTTTCTTT. V and J are TRBV6-1 and TRBJ1-1; weak D call: TRBD1 (6 bases). From germline, CDR1 is MNHNS and CDR2 SASEGT. V lost 9 bases, J lost 4 bases, and 18 bases lay in between. The CDR3 has 14 residues.

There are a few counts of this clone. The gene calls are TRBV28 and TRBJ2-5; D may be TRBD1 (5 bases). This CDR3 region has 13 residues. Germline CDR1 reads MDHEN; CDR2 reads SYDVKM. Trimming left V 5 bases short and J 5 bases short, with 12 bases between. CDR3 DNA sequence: TGTGCCAGCAGTAGGGGTGGGTTGGAGACCCAGTACTTC. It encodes CASSRGGLETQYF.

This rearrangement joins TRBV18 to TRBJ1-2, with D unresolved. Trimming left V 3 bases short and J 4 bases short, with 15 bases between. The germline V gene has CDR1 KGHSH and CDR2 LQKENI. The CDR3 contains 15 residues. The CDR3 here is CASSPLKMAVYGYTF. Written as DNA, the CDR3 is TGTGCCAGCTCACCCCTAAAAATGGCCGTCTATGGCTACACCTTC.

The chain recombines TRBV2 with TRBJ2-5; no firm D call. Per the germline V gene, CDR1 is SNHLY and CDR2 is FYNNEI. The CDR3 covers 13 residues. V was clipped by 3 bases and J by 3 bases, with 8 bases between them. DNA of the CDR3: TGTGCCAGCAGTGAGGGCCGGGAAGAGACCCAGTACTTC. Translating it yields CASSEGREETQYF.

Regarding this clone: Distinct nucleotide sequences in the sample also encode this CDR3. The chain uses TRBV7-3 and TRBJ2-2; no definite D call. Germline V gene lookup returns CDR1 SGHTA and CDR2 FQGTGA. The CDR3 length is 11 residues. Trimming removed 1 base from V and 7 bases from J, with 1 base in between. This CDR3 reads CASSLNGELFF. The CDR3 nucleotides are TGTGCCAGCAGCTTAAACGGGGAGCTGTTTTTT. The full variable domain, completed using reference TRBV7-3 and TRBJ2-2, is GAGVSQTPSNKVTEKGKYVELRCDPISGHTALYWYRQSLGQGPEFLIYFQGTGAADDSGLPNDRFFAVRPEGSVSTLKIQRTERGDSAVYLCASSLNGELFFGEGSRLTVL.

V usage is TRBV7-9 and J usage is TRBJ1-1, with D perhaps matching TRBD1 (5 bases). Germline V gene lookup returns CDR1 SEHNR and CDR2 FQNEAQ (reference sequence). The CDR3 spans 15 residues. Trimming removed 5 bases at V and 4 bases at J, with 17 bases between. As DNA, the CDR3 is TGTGCCAGCAGCCCCCCGGGCGGAAGGGGCACTGAAGCTTTCTTT. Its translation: CASSPPGGRGTEAFF.

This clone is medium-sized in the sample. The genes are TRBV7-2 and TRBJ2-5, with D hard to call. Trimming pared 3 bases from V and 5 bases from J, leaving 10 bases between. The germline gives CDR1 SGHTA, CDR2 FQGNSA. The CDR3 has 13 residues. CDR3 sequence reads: CASSLAHTETQYF. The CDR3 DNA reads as TGTGCCAGCAGCTTGGCCCACACGGAGACCCAGTACTTC.

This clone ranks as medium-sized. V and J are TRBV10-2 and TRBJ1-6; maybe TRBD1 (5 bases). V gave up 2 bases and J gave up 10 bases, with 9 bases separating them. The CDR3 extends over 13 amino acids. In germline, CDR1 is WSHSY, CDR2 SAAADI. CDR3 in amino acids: CASSERGESPLHF. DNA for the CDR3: TGCGCCAGCAGTGAGAGGGGTGAGTCACCCCTCCACTTT.

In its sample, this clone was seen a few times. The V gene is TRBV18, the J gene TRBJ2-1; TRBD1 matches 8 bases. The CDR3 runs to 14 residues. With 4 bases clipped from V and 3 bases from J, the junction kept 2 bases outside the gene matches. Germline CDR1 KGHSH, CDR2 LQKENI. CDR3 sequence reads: CASSLDRGYNEQFF. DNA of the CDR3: TGTGCCAGCTCACTCGACAGGGGCTACAATGAGCAGTTCTTC.

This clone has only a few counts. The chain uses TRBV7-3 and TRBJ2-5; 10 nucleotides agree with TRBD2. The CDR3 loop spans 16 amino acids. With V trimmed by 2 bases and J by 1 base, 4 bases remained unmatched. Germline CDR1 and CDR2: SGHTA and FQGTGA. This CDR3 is CASSLGVAGGQETQYF. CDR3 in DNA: TGTGCCAGCAGCTTAGGAGTAGCGGGGGGCCAAGAGACCCAGTACTTC.

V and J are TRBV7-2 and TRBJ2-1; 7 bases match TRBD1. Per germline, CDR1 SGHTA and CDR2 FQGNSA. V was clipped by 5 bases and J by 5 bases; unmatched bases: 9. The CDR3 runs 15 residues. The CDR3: CASSPDRDSHNEQFF. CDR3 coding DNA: TGTGCCAGCAGCCCCGACCGGGACAGCCACAATGAGCAGTTCTTC.

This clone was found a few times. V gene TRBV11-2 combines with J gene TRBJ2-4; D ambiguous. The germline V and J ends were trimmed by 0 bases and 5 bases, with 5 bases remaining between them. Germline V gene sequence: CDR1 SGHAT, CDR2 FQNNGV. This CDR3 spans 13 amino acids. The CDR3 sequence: CASSLDRQNIQYF. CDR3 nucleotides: TGTGCCAGCAGCTTAGATCGCCAAAACATTCAGTACTTC.

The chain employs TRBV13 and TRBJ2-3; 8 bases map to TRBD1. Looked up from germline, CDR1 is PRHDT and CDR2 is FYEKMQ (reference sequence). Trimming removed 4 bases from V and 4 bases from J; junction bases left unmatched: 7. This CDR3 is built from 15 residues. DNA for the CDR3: TGTGCCAGCAGCTCCGATGACAGGGGTGCAGATACGCAGTATTTT. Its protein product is CASSSDDRGADTQYF.

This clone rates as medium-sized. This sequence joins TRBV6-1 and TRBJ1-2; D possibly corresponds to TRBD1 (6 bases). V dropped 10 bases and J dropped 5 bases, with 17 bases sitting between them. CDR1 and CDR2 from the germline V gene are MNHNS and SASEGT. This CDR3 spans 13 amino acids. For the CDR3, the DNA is TGTGCCAACACCCCAGCTCAGGGGTATGGCTACACCTTC. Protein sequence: CANTPAQGYGYTF.

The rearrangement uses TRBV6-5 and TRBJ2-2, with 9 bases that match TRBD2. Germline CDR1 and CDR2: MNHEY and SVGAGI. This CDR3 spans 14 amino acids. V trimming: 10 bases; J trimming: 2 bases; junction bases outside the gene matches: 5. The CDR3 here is CATVAGVNTGELFF. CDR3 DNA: TGTGCCACTGTAGCGGGGGTTAACACCGGGGAGCTGTTTTTT.

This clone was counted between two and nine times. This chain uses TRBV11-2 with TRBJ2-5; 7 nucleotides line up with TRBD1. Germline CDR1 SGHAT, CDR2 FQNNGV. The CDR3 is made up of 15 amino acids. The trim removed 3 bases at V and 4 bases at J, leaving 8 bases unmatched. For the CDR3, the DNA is TGTGCCAGCAGCTTTTATAATCAGGGGGTAGAGACCCAGTACTTC. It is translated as CASSFYNQGVETQYF.

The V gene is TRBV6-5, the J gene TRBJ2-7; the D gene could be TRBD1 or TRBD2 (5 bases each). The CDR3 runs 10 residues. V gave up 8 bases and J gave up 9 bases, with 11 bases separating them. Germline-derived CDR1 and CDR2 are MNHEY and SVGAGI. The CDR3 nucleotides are TGTGCCAGCCTTTTGAGGGGGCAGTACTTC. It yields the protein CASLLRGQYF.

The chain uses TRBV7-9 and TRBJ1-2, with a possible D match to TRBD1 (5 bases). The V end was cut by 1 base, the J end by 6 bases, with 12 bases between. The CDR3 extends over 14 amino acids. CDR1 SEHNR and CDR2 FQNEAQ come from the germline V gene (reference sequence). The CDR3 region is CASSLVAGSNGYTF. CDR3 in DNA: TGTGCCAGCAGCTTAGTGGCAGGGTCTAATGGCTACACCTTC.

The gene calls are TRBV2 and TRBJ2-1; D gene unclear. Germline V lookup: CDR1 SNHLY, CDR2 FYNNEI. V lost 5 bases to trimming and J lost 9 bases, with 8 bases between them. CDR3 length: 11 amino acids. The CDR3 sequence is CASSLVFEQFF. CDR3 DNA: TGTGCCAGCAGTTTAGTGTTTGAGCAGTTCTTC.

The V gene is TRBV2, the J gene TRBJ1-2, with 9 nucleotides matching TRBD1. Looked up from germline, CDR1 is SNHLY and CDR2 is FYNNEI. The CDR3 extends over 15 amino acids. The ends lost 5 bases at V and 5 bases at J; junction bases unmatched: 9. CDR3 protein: CASSFGTGGGYGYTF. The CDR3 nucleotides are TGTGCCAGCAGTTTCGGAACAGGGGGCGGGTATGGCTACACCTTC.

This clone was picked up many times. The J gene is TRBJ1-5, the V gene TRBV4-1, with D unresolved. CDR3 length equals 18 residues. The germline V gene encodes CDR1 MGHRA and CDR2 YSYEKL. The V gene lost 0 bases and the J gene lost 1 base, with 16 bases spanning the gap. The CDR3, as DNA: TGCGCCAGCAGCCAAGATCTCGGCGGCAGAAGGAGCAATCAGCCCCAGCATTTT. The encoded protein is CASSQDLGGRRSNQPQHF.

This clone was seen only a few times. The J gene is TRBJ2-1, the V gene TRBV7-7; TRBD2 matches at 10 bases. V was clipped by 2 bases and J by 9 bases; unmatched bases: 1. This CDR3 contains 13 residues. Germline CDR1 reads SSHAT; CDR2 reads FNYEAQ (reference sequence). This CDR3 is CASSLSGGGEQFF. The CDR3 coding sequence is TGTGCCAGCAGCTTAAGCGGGGGGGGTGAGCAGTTCTTC.

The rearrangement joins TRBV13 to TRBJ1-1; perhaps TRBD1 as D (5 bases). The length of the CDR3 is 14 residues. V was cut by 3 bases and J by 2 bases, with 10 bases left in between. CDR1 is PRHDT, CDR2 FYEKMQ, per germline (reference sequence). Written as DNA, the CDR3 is TGTGCCAGCAGCTTTTCGGGGGATAACACTGAAGCTTTCTTT. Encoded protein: CASSFSGDNTEAFF.

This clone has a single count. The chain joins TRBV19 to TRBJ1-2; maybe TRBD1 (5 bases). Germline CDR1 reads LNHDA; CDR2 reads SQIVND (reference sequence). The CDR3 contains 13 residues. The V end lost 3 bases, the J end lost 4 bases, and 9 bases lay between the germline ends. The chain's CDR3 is CASSIGAFYGYTF. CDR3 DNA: TGTGCCAGTAGTATCGGGGCCTTCTATGGCTACACCTTC.